The clone carrying this TCR beta chain was found once. These data are taken from a study of T cell responses to AZD1222 COVID-19 vaccine. TCRdb keeps only in-frame clones here, not all; method: immunoSEQ multiplex PCR. The sample has roughly 150,000 clones, roughly nine tenths seen once. Germline lookup yields CDR1 LGHDT and CDR2 YNNKEL (reference sequence). V lost 6 bases and J 0 bases, leaving 17 bases between the germline ends. This CDR3 comprises 16 residues. The clonotype originates from an adult in good health. The V gene is TRBV3-1 (or the pseudogene TRBV3-2), the J gene TRBJ1-2; tentative D call: TRBD1 (6 bases). The source material was peripheral blood, sampled on day 0 of AZD1222 vaccination. The CDR3 DNA reads TGTGCCAGCAGGGAAACAACGGACAGTTCTAACTATGGCTACACCTTC. This translates into CASRETTDSSNYGYTF.